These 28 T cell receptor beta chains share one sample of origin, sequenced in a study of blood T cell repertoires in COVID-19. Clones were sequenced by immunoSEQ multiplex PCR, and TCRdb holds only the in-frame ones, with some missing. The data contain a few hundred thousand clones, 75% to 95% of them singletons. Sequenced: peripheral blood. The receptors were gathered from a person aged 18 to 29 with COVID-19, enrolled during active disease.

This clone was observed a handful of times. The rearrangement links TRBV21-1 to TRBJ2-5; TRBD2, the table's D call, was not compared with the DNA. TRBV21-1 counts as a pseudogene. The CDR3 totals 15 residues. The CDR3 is CASSPVGGEGETQYF. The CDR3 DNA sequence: TGTGCCAGCAGCCCTGTAGGGGGGGAAGGAGAGACCCAGTACTTC.

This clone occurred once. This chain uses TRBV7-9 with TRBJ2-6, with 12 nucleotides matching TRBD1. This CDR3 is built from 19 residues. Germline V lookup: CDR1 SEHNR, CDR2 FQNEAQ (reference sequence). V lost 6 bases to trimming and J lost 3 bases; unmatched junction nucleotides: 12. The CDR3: CASRPGPGTGGLGANVLTF. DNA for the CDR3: TGTGCCAGCAGACCCGGTCCAGGGACAGGGGGCCTTGGGGCCAACGTCCTGACTTTC.

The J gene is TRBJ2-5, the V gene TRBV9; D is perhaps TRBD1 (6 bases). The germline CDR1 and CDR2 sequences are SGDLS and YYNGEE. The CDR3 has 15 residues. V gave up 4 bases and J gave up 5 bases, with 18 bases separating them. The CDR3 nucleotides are TGTGCCAGCAGCCCGCAGGGGACCACGGAGGAGACCCAGTACTTC. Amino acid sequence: CASSPQGTTEETQYF.

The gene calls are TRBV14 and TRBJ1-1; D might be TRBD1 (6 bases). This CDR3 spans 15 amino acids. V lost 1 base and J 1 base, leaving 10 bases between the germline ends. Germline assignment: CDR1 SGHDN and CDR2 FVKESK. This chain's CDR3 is CASSQVTGPNTEAFF. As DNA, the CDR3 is TGTGCCAGCAGCCAAGTCACAGGGCCGAACACTGAAGCTTTCTTT. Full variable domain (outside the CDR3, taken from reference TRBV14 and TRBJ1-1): EAGVTQFPSHSVIEKGQTVTLRCDPISGHDNLYWYRRVMGKEIKFLLHFVKESKQDESGMPNNRFLAERTGGTYSTLKVQPAELEDSGVYFCASSQVTGPNTEAFFGQGTRLTVV.

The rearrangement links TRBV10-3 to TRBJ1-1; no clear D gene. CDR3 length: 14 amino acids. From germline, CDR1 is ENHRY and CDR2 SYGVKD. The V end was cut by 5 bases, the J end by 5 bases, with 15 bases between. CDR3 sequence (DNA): TGTGCCATCAGTTCCCCGGGGAAATGGACTGAAGCTTTCTTT. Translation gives CAISSPGKWTEAFF.

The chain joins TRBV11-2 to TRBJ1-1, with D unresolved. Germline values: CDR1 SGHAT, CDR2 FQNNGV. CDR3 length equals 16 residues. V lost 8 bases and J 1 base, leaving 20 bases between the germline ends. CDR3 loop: CASSAYMPLANTEAFF. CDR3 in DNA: TGTGCCAGCTCCGCATACATGCCCTTGGCGAACACTGAAGCTTTCTTT.

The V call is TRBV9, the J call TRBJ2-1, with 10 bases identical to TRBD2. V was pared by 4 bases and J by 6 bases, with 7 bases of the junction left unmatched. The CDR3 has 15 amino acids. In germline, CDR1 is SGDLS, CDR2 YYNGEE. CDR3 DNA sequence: TGTGCCAGCAGCTCTAGCGGGAGTAAGCTCAATGAGCAGTTCTTC. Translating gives CASSSSGSKLNEQFF.

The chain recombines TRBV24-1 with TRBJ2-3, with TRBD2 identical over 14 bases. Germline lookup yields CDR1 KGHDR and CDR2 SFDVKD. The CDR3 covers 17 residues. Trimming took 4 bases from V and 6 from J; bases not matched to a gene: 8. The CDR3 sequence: CATSDPGLAGGLDTQYF. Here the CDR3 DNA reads TGTGCCACCAGTGACCCCGGACTAGCGGGAGGACTGGATACGCAGTATTTT.

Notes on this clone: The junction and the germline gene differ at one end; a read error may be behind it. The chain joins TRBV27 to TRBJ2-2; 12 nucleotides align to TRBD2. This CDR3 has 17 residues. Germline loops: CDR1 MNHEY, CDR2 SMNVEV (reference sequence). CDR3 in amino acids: CASSRLLAGGSTRELFF. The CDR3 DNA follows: TGTGCCAGCAGCCGATTGCTAGCGGGAGGGTCCACCAGGGAGCTGTTTTTT.

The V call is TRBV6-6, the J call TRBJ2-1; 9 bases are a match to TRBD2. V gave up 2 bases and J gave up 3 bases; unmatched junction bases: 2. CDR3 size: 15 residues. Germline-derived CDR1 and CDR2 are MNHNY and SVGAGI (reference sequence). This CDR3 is CASSYSSGSYNEQFF. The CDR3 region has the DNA TGTGCCAGCAGTTACAGTAGCGGGAGCTACAATGAGCAGTTCTTC.

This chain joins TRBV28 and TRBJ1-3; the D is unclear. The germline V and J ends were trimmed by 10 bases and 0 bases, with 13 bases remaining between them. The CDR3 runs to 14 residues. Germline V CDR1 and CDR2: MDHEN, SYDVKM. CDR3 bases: TGTGCCAACGAAACAGCATCCTCTGGAAACACCATATATTTT. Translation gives CANETASSGNTIYF.

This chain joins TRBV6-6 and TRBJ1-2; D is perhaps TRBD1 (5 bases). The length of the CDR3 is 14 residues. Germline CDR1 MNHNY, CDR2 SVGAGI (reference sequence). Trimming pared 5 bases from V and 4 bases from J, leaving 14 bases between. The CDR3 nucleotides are TGTGCCAGCAGTCAACGAGACAGCTCCTATGGCTACACCTTC. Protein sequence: CASSQRDSSYGYTF.

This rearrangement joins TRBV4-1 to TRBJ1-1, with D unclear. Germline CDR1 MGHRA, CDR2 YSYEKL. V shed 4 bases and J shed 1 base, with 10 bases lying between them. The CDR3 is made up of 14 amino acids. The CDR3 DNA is TGCGCCAGCAGCCTCGGCAGAGGGAACACTGAAGCTTTCTTT. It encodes CASSLGRGNTEAFF.

CDR3 DNA sequence: TGTGCCAGCAGCGCAGTCCAATCCACAGATACGCAGTATTTT. Its protein product is CASSAVQSTDTQYF. The chain employs TRBV9 and TRBJ2-3; D remains unclear. The CDR3 has 14 residues. The V gene lost 3 bases and the J gene lost 2 bases, with 10 bases spanning the gap. The germline V gene has CDR1 SGDLS and CDR2 YYNGEE.

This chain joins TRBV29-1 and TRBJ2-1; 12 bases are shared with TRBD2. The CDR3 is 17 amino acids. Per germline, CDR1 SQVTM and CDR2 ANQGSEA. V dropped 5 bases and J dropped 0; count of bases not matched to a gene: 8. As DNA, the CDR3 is TGCAGCGTTTCCCGGACTAGCGGGGCCAGCTCCTACAATGAGCAGTTCTTC. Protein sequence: CSVSRTSGASSYNEQFF.

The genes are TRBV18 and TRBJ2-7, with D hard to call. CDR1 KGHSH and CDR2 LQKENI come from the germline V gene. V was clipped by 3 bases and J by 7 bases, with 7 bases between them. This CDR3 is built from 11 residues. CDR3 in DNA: TGTGCCAGCTCACCTACTGGTGAGCAGTACTTC. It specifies CASSPTGEQYF.

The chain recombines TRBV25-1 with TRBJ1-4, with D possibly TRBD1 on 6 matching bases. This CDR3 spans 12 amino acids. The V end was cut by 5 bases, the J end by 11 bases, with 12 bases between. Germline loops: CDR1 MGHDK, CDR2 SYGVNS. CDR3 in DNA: TGTGCCAGCAGTCCATGGACAGACAAACTGTTTTTT. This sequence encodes CASSPWTDKLFF.

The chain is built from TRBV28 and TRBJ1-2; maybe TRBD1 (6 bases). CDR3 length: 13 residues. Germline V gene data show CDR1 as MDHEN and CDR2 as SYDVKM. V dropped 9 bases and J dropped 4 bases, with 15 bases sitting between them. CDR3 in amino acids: CASFGQNAYGYTF. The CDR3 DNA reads TGTGCCAGTTTCGGACAGAATGCCTATGGCTACACCTTC.

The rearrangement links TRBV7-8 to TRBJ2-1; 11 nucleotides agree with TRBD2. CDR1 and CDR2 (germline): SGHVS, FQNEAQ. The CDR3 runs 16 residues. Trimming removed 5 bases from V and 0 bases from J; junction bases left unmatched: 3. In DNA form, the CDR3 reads TGTGCCAGCAGCGTTAGCGGGAGGGCCTCCTACAATGAGCAGTTCTTC. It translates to CASSVSGRASYNEQFF.

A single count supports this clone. CDR3 bases: TGTGCCAGCAGCTTGGGACAGGACCCATGGGGCCAGTACTTC. Translated: CASSLGQDPWGQYF. The chain carries TRBV5-6 and TRBJ2-5; D may be TRBD1 (6 bases). The germline CDR1 and CDR2 sequences are SGHDT and YYEEEE. Trimming removed 0 bases from V and 10 bases from J, with 16 bases in between. The CDR3 contains 14 residues. Combining the CDR3 with reference TRBV5-6 and TRBJ2-5 gives the whole variable domain DAGVTQSPTHLIKTRGQQVTLRCSPKSGHDTVSWYQQALGQGPQFIFQYYEEEERQRGNFPDRFSGHQFPNYSSELNVNALLLGDSALYLCASSLGQDPWGQYFGPGTRLLVL.

DNA for the CDR3: TGTGCCAGCAGTTTACCGGCAGGGAGGGACTATGGCTACACCTTC. Its translation: CASSLPAGRDYGYTF. The V call is TRBV28, the J call TRBJ1-2; D might be TRBD1 (5 bases). The CDR3 runs to 15 residues. V lost 2 bases, J lost 3 bases, and 13 bases lay in between. The germline V gene encodes CDR1 MDHEN and CDR2 SYDVKM.

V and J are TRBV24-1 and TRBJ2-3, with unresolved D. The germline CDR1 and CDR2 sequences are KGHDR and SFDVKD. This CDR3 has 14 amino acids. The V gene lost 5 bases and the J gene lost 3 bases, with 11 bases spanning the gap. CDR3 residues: CATSVSQRTDTQYF. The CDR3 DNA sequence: TGTGCCACCAGTGTAAGCCAGCGAACAGATACGCAGTATTTT.

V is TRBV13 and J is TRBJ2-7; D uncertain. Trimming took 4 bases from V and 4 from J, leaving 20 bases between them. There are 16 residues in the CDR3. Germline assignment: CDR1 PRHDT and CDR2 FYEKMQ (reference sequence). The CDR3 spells CASSSIRNGLSYEQYF. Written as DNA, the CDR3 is TGTGCCAGCAGCTCGATTAGGAATGGGCTATCTTACGAGCAGTACTTC.

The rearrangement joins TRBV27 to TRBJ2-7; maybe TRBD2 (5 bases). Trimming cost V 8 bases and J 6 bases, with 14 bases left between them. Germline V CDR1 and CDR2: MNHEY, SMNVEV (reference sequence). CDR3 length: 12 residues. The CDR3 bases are TGTGCCAGCGCCAATTCTCGGGGCGAGCAGTACTTC. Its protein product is CASANSRGEQYF.

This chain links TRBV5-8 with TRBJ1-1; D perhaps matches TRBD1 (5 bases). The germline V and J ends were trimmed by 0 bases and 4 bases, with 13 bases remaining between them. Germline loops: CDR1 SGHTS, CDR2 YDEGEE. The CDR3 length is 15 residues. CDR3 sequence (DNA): TGTGCCAGCAGCTTGGGACAGAAAAGGATCACTGAAGCTTTCTTT. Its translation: CASSLGQKRITEAFF.

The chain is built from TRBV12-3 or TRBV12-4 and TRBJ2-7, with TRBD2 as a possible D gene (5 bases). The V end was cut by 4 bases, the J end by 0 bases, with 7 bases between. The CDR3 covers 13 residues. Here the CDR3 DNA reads TGTGCCAGCAGTTCGGAGGTCTCCTACGAGCAGTACTTC. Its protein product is CASSSEVSYEQYF.

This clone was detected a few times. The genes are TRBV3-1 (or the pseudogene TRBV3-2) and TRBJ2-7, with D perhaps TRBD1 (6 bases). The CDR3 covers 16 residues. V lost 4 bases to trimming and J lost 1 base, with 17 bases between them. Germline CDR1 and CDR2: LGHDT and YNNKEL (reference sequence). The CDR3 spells CASSRLTGQGSYEQYF. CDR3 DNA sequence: TGTGCCAGCAGCCGACTAACAGGGCAGGGGTCCTACGAGCAGTACTTC.

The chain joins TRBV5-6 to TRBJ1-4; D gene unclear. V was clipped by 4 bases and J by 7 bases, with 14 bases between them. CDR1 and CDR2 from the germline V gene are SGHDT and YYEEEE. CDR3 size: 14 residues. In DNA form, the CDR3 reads TGTGCCAGCAGCCTGGGGTCTACTGGTGAAAAACTGTTTTTT. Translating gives CASSLGSTGEKLFF.